These 16 T cell receptor beta chains were all obtained from the same sample, sequenced in a study of T cell repertoires in cytomegalovirus infection (dated by TCRdb to about 2019). Sequencing relied on an Illumina HiSeq 1500. In TCRdb, the public reads were trimmed at Q25 with fastp and aligned with MiXCR, with productive beta chains retained. Each CDR3 protein gets just one entry, which takes the most common genes and DNA from the rows behind it. This sample is represented by around 490,000 distinct CDR3 sequences; 26% of them were singletons. Less than 15% of the sample belongs to the ten largest clones. Sequenced input: PBMCs. The origin of the receptors is a human donor in good health (CMV status not recorded). Some clones in this sample may be carry-over from other donors' samples.

The rearrangement joins TRBV5-8 to TRBJ1-4; D remains unclear. Per germline, CDR1 SGHTS and CDR2 YDEGEE. This CDR3 has 15 residues. V was shortened by 0 bases and J by 1 base, with 7 bases between the two germline ends. In DNA, the CDR3 is TGTGCCAGCAGCTTGGGGGCGCAAACTAATGAAAAACTGTTTTTT. Translating gives CASSLGAQTNEKLFF. The whole variable domain, remainder taken from reference TRBV5-8 and TRBJ1-4, is EAGVTQSPTHLIKTRGQQATLRCSPISGHTSVYWYQQALGLGLQFLLWYDEGEERNRGNFPPRFSGRQFPNYSSELNVNALELEDSALYLCASSLGAQTNEKLFFGSGTQLSVL.

This clonotype was seen repeatedly, ten times or more. V is TRBV7-2 and J is TRBJ2-1, with D hard to call. The CDR3 spans 15 residues. Looked up from germline, CDR1 is SGHTA and CDR2 is FQGNSA. Trimming took off 0 bases at V and 5 bases at J, with 11 bases between the two ends. The CDR3 bases are TGTGCCAGCAGCTTAGCTGTAGGGCGCGACAATGAGCAGTTCTTC. This codes for CASSLAVGRDNEQFF.

The rearrangement uses TRBV28 and TRBJ1-5; no reliable D call. Germline assignment: CDR1 MDHEN and CDR2 SYDVKM. The length of the CDR3 is 16 residues. Trimming stripped 4 bases from V and 1 base from J, with 14 bases between. CDR3 in DNA: TGTGCCAGCAGTTCAAACCAGGTTAACAGCAATCAGCCCCAGCATTTT. Its translation: CASSSNQVNSNQPQHF.

The genes are TRBV28 and TRBJ2-1; the D gene is possibly TRBD2 (6 bases). Trimming took off 3 bases at V and 5 bases at J, with 17 bases between the two ends. This CDR3 contains 16 residues. In germline, CDR1 is MDHEN, CDR2 SYDVKM. The CDR3 loop is CASSFAPSTRNNEQFF. The CDR3 DNA follows: TGTGCCAGCAGTTTCGCCCCTTCGACTAGGAACAATGAGCAGTTCTTC. The full variable domain, completed using reference TRBV28 and TRBJ2-1, is DVKVTQSSRYLVKRTGEKVFLECVQDMDHENMFWYRQDPGLGLRLIYFSYDVKMKEKGDIPEGYSVSREKKERFSLILESASTNQTSMYLCASSFAPSTRNNEQFFGPGTRLTVL.

The chain couples TRBV19 to TRBJ2-2, with D tentatively TRBD2 (6 bases). CDR1 is LNHDA, CDR2 SQIVND, per germline (reference sequence). The CDR3 covers 15 residues. Trimming took off 4 bases at V and 2 bases at J, with 11 bases between the two ends. The CDR3 DNA sequence: TGTGCCAGTAGTACCCGCGGGACCAACACCGGGGAGCTGTTTTTT. Amino acids: CASSTRGTNTGELFF.

The chain recombines TRBV15 with TRBJ2-7; 8 positions match TRBD1. Unmatched junction bases numbered 6, after V lost 2 bases and J lost 6 bases. Germline CDR1 reads LNHNV; CDR2 reads YYDKDF (reference sequence). The CDR3 sequence is 14 residues long. CDR3 residues: CATSRHGQGVEQYF. In nucleotides, the CDR3 is TGTGCCACCAGCAGACACGGACAGGGCGTCGAGCAGTACTTC.

The table lists this clonotype with a few counts. This chain joins TRBV25-1 and TRBJ1-5, with D unclear. Germline lookup yields CDR1 MGHDK and CDR2 SYGVNS. The length of the CDR3 is 12 residues. Trimming pared 1 base from V and 9 bases from J, leaving 7 bases between. CDR3: CASSEWVGPQHF. The CDR3 nucleotides are TGTGCCAGCAGTGAATGGGTAGGGCCCCAGCATTTT.

The chain combines TRBV19 with TRBJ1-1; tentatively, D is TRBD1 (6 bases). The CDR3 spans 16 residues. The germline V and J ends were trimmed by 8 bases and 6 bases, with 25 bases remaining between them. Germline V gene data show CDR1 as LNHDA and CDR2 as SQIVND (reference sequence). Here the CDR3 reads CASLPGGARGDAEAFF. The CDR3 DNA reads TGTGCCAGTCTACCCGGGGGCGCAAGGGGAGATGCTGAAGCTTTCTTT.

The chain employs TRBV11-2 and TRBJ2-3; D is unclear. From germline, CDR1 is SGHAT and CDR2 FQNNGV. The CDR3 is 13 residues long. Trimming left V 0 bases short and J 5 bases short, with 6 bases between. CDR3 protein: CASSLDLRDTQYF. The CDR3 DNA reads TGTGCCAGCAGCTTAGATCTACGAGATACGCAGTATTTT. The whole variable domain, remainder taken from reference TRBV11-2 and TRBJ2-3, is EAGVAQSPRYKIIEKRQSVAFWCNPISGHATLYWYQQILGQGPKLLIQFQNNGVVDDSQLPKDRFSAERLKGVDSTLKIQPAKLEDSAVYLCASSLDLRDTQYFGPGTRLTVL.

This sequence joins TRBV5-1 and TRBJ2-7; possible D gene TRBD1, 8 bases. Germline V gene data show CDR1 as SGHRS and CDR2 as YFSETQ. Trimming left V 4 bases short and J 3 bases short, with 11 bases between. This CDR3 is 13 amino acids long. The CDR3, as DNA: TGCGCCAGCAGCCACAGGGGGGGCTACGAGCAGTACTTC. Its protein product is CASSHRGGYEQYF.

The chain has TRBV19 and TRBJ2-1, with 7 bases identical to TRBD1. This CDR3 has 15 amino acids. Per germline, CDR1 LNHDA and CDR2 SQIVND (reference sequence). Trimming cost V 6 bases and J 8 bases; bases outside gene matches: 13. DNA for the CDR3: TGTGCCAGTAGCAGACGGACAGGACGTCGGGATGAGCAGTTCTTC. Its protein is CASSRRTGRRDEQFF.

The table lists this clonotype with a few counts. V and J are TRBV29-1 and TRBJ2-3, with D possibly being TRBD1 (5 bases). V was trimmed by 4 bases and J by 6 bases, leaving 17 bases between them. The CDR3 length is 14 residues. CDR1 SQVTM and CDR2 ANQGSEA come from the germline V gene. The CDR3 spells CSVGGRPPSDTQYF. CDR3 nucleotides: TGCAGCGTTGGGGGCAGACCCCCTTCGGATACGCAGTATTTT.

Many counts were recorded for this clonotype. This chain uses TRBV7-2 with TRBJ2-6; possibly TRBD2 for D (5 bases). Germline lookup yields CDR1 SGHTA and CDR2 FQGNSA. The V gene lost 0 bases and the J gene lost 0 bases, with 12 bases spanning the gap. The CDR3 is 18 residues long. The CDR3 here is CASSLAGMSASGANVLTF. The DNA for the CDR3 is TGTGCCAGCAGCTTAGCCGGGATGTCGGCCTCTGGGGCCAACGTCCTGACTTTC.

This chain connects TRBV6-2 or TRBV6-3 to TRBJ2-1; 9 nucleotides agree with TRBD2. V shed 5 bases, J shed 10 bases, and the junction held 15 bases outside the gene matches. CDR1 is MNHEY, CDR2 SVGEGT, per germline. This CDR3 has 16 residues. For the CDR3, the DNA is TGTGCCAGCAGTCCTACGCGGGAGGGCGGTCGTTGGGAGCAGTTCTTC. Translation gives CASSPTREGGRWEQFF.

This sequence joins TRBV20-1 and TRBJ2-3; maybe TRBD2 (5 bases). The CDR3 is 15 amino acids. V was cut by 0 bases and J by 4 bases, with 14 bases left in between. CDR1 and CDR2 from the germline V gene are DFQATT and SNEGSKA (reference sequence). The CDR3 reads CSAREVSGSSDTQYF. CDR3 nucleotides: TGCAGTGCTAGAGAAGTGTCGGGAAGTTCAGATACGCAGTATTTT.

This clonotype was seen a handful of times. The V gene is TRBV7-8, the J gene TRBJ1-6; D remains unclear. This CDR3 region has 14 residues. V lost 2 bases, J lost 9 bases, and 11 bases lay in between. Germline loops: CDR1 SGHVS, CDR2 FQNEAQ. CDR3 loop: CASSLKRSGSPLHF. CDR3 sequence (DNA): TGTGCCAGCAGCTTAAAAAGGTCGGGTTCACCCCTCCACTTT.